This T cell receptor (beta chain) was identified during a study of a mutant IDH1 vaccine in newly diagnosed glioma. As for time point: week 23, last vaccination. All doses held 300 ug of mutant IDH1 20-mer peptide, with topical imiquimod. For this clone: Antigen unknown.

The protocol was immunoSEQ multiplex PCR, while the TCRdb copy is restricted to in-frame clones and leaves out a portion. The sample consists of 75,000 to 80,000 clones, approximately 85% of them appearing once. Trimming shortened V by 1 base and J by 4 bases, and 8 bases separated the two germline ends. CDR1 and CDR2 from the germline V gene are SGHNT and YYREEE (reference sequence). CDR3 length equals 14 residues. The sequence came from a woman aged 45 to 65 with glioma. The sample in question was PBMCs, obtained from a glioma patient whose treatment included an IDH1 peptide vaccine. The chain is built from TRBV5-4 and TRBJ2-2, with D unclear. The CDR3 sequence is CASSLSPTTGELFF. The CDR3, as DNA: TGTGCCAGCAGCTTGTCGCCGACCACCGGGGAGCTGTTTTTT.